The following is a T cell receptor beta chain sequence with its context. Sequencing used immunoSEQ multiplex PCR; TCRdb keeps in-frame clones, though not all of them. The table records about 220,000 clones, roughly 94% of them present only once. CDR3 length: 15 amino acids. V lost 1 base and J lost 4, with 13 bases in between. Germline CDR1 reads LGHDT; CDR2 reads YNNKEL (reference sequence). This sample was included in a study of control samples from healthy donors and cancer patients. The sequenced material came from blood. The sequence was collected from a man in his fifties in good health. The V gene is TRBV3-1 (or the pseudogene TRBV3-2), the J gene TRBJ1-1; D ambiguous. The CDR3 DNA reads TGTGCCAGCAGCCAAGCGGTCCCCCGGTCCACTGAAGCTTTCTTT. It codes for CASSQAVPRSTEAFF.